The subject of this entry is one T cell receptor (beta chain). The data stem from a study of blood T cell repertoires in COVID-19. Study background: Collection of acute and convalescent COVID-19 samples took place in the United States, Italy and Spain. T cells, B-cell-depleted T cells, or PBMCs provided the cDNA or gDNA that served as material.

CDR1 and CDR2 (germline): LGHNA, YNFKEQ. This CDR3 has 15 residues. V gave up 1 base and J gave up 3 bases, with 12 bases separating them. In the original workflow: Estimated nucleated cell counts came from reference gene primer amplification. Method: immunoSEQ multiplex PCR; TCRdb's copy keeps in-frame clones and lacks some. V, J and clone size reflect that table, while D and trimming were determined from the DNA. The top ten clones hold roughly 6% of a sample with about 200,000 clones, 88% of them seen once. J is TRBJ2-5 and V is TRBV4-2; unclear D gene. This receptor was identified in a middle-aged man with active or convalescent COVID-19. Sequencing was carried out using peripheral blood. The CDR3 loop reads CASSQVLSREETQYF. CDR3 nucleotides: TGTGCCAGCAGCCAAGTCTTGTCTAGAGAAGAGACCCAGTACTTC.